This paragraph covers one T cell receptor beta chain sequence. V was clipped by 1 base and J by 1 base; unmatched bases: 2. Germline V gene data show CDR1 as SGHRS and CDR2 as YFSETQ. This CDR3 is built from 15 residues. The sample belongs to a study of blood T cell repertoires in COVID-19. Whole-study context: The analysed material was cDNA or gDNA that came from T cells, B-cell-depleted T cells, or PBMCs.

TCRdb's copy holds only in-frame clones and misses some; the assay was immunoSEQ multiplex PCR. The sample has 150,000 to 250,000 clones, 70% to 80% seen once; the top ten hold less than 7%. Seattle researchers signed up patients amid active infection and tracked them longitudinally. V usage is TRBV5-1 and J usage is TRBJ1-1, with 9 bases fitting TRBD1. Sequencing used peripheral blood. This receptor was identified in a woman in her thirties or forties with COVID-19, enrolled during active disease. The CDR3 protein is CASSLIQGANTEAFF. In nucleotides, the CDR3 is TGCGCCAGCAGCTTGATACAGGGGGCGAACACTGAAGCTTTCTTT. The variable domain in full, with the rest retrieved from reference TRBV5-1 and TRBJ1-1, is KAGVTQTPRYLIKTRGQQVTLSCSPISGHRSVSWYQQTPGQGLQFLFEYFSETQRNKGNFPGRFSGRQFSNSRSEMNVSTLELGDSALYLCASSLIQGANTEAFFGQGTRLTVV.